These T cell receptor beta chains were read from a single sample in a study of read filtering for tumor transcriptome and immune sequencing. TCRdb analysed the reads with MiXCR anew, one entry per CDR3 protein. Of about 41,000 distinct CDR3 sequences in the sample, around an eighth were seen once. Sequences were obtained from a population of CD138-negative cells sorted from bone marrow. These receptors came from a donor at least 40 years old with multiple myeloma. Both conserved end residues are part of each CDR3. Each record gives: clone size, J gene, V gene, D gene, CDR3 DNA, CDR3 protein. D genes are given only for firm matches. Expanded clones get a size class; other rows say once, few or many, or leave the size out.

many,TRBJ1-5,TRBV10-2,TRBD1,TGCGCCAGCAGTGACTCGGACAGGGGACAGCCCCAGCATTTT,CASSDSDRGQPQHF
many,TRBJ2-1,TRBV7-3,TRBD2,TGTGCCAGCAGCTGGACTAGCGGCAATGAGCAGTTCTTC,CASSWTSGNEQFF
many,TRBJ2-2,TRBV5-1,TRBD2,TGCGCCAGCAGCTTGGGACTAGCGGGAGCGAACACCGGGGAGCTGTTTTTT,CASSLGLAGANTGELFF
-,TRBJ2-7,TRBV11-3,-,TGTGCCAGCAGCTTAAGGGGCTCCTCAGACTACGAGCAGTACTTC,CASSLRGSSDYEQYF
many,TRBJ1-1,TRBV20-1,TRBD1,TGCAGTGCTAGGAACCAGGGGGGCTCCTATGAAGCTTTCTTT,CSARNQGGSYEAFF
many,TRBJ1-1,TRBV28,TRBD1,TGTGCCAGCAGTTTATGGGGACAGGGGGTAGGAGCTTTCTTT,CASSLWGQGVGAFF
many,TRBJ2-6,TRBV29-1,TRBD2,TGCAGCGTGTGGACTAGCGGGAACTCTGGGGCCAACGTCCTGACTTTC,CSVWTSGNSGANVLTF
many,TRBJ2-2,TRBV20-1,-,TGCAGTGCTAGAGATTTTCGGACACCGAGAACCGGGGAGCTGTTTTTT,CSARDFRTPRTGELFF
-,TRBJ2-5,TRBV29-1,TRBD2,TGCAGCGTTGATAGCGGGAGGGCCGAGACCCAGTACTTC,CSVDSGRAETQYF
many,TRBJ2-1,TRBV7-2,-,TGTGCCAGCAGCCGGGCCTACAATGAGCAGTTCTTC,CASSRAYNEQFF
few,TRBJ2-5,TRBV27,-,TGTGCCAGCAGTACCACCGGGACAACCCAAGAGACCCAGTACTTC,CASSTTGTTQETQYF
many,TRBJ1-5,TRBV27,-,TGTGCCAGCAGCAACAACAGAAATCAGCCCCAGCATTTT,CASSNNRNQPQHF
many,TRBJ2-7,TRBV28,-,TGTGCCAGCACCGGGCCCGCCTCGGACGAGCAGTACTTC,CASTGPASDEQYF
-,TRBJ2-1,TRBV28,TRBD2,TGTGCCAGCAGTCCAGGGACTAGCGGGATAATTTGTGAGCAGTTCTTC,CASSPGTSGIICEQFF
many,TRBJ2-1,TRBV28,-,TGTGCCAGCAGTCCGCCGGGTGCTTGGGATGAGCAGTTCTTC,CASSPPGAWDEQFF
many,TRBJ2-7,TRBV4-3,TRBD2,TGCGCCAGCAGCCAAAACATAGCGGGAGGATCCCACGAGCAGTACTTC,CASSQNIAGGSHEQYF
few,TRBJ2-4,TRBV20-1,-,TGCAGTGCGAGGACAGTAGCCAAAGACATTCAGTACTTC,CSARTVAKDIQYF
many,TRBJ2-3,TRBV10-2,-,TGCGCCAGCAGTGAGTCGAGGGGAGGCACGCAGTATTTT,CASSESRGGTQYF
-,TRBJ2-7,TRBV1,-,TGCACCAGCAGCCCCCGAGGGCTAGCGGGGGCCTACGTCGAGCAGTACTTC,CTSSPRGLAGAYVEQYF
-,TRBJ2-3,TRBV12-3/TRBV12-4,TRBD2,TGTGCCAGCAGTTCTCAGACTAGCGGGAGAGGGGATACGCAGTATTTT,CASSSQTSGRGDTQYF
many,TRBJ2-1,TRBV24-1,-,TGTGCCACCAGTGACGTAGGGAGGGGGTTCGGGGAGCAGTTCTTC,CATSDVGRGFGEQFF
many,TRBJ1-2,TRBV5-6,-,TGTGCCAGCAGCTTGACAGGAACCAACTATGGCTACACCTTC,CASSLTGTNYGYTF
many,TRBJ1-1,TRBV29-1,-,TGCAGCGTTGTTGTGGGGGCAGACCACACTAAAGCTTTCTTT,CSVVVGADHTKAFF
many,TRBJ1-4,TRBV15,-,TGTGCCACCAGCAGAGATAAAACGGCTAATGAAAAACTGTTTTTT,CATSRDKTANEKLFF
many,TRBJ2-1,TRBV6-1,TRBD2,TGTGCCAGCAGTGAAGAGGGACTAGTCTTATTC,CASSEEGLVLF
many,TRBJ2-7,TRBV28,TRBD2,TGTGCCAGCAGAAGCACTAGCGGTGCCTACGAGCAGTACTTC,CASRSTSGAYEQYF
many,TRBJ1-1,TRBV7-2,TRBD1,TGTGCCAGCAGCTTTGGACAGGTGAACACTGAAGCTTTCTTT,CASSFGQVNTEAFF